The clone carrying this T cell receptor (beta chain) is termed medium-sized. Clones were read by immunoSEQ multiplex PCR, and TCRdb kept only the in-frame ones, dropping some. The data show 25,000 to 30,000 clones, with less than 75% seen just once and nearly 8.5% held by the top ten. These data originate in a study of early stage breast cancer tumors. The sequenced sample consisted of breast tumor tissue. This receptor was identified in a person aged 50 to 59 with breast cancer.

The CDR3: CASSPGGGHTEAFF. The CDR3 nucleotides read TGTGCCAGCAGCCCCGGGGGGGGACACACTGAAGCTTTCTTT. This chain links TRBV7-2 with TRBJ1-1, with a possible D match to TRBD1 (5 bases). Germline CDR1 and CDR2: SGHTA and FQGNSA. The CDR3 length is 14 residues. V lost 5 bases to trimming and J lost 3 bases, with 13 bases between them.